The sequence of this T cell receptor (beta chain) was determined in a study of T cell changes during pregnancy in multiple sclerosis. This clone was counted between two and nine times. Some clones are missing from TCRdb's copy, which holds only in-frame ones; the method was immunoSEQ multiplex PCR. The sample lists about 69,000 clones; 75% to 95% were seen once. The V segment lost 3 bases and the J segment 8 bases; nucleotides outside the gene matches: 10. The CDR3 runs to 15 residues. Germline V CDR1 and CDR2: LNHDA, SQIVND (reference sequence). This receptor was taken from a female donor in good health, enrolled as a control in a pregnancy study. The chain carries TRBV19 and TRBJ1-1, with 9 bases that match TRBD1. The specimen comprised CD4+ T cells from peripheral blood mononuclear cells, sampled in the third trimester of pregnancy. CDR3 nucleotides: TGTGCCAGTAGTATGAACGGACAGGGGCTGAGGGAAGCTTTCTTT. Protein sequence: CASSMNGQGLREAFF.